What follows are 31 T cell receptor beta chains derived from one specimen sequenced in a study of type 1 regulatory T cells (dated by TCRdb to the early 2020s). The listed sequencing device is Illumina MiSeq. TCRdb reprocessing: public reads trimmed at Q25 with fastp, clones called with MiXCR, in-frame beta chains kept. Every entry covers one CDR3 protein and lists the most common genes and DNA from its rows. The table for this sample lists fewer than 80,000 distinct CDR3 sequences; roughly 20% of them were counted only once. Under 8.5% of the sample lies in the top ten. The antigens of these receptors remain unknown. Broad study findings and their caveats: Compared with non-Tr1 cells, Tr1 cells had a narrower TCR repertoire, and the study took this difference to reflect clonal expansion driven by alloantigen.

Sequencing was carried out using cultured type 1 regulatory T (Tr1) cells, either the whole culture or a sorted fraction (not recorded which). The sample's cell subset or site label, in plain terms: type 1 regulatory T cells sorted from the T-allo10 product. The receptors were gathered from a human donor in good health.

V gene TRBV14 combines with J gene TRBJ2-1, with TRBD2 as a possible D gene (5 bases). Trimming removed 1 base at V and 0 bases at J, with 16 bases between. Germline CDR1 reads SGHDN; CDR2 reads FVKESK. The CDR3 is 18 amino acids. CDR3 sequence: CASSQGLLGTSSYNEQFF. In DNA form, the CDR3 reads TGTGCCAGCAGCCAAGGCTTACTCGGAACTAGCTCCTACAATGAGCAGTTCTTC.

The V call is TRBV7-9, the J call TRBJ1-6; no clear D. The germline V gene has CDR1 SEHNR and CDR2 FQNEAQ (reference sequence). The CDR3 contains 13 residues. Trimming removed 2 bases at V and 9 bases at J, with 8 bases between. This CDR3 reads CASSLRSGSPLHF. The CDR3 nucleotides are TGTGCCAGCAGCTTAAGGTCGGGTTCACCCCTCCACTTT.

This clonotype was found a few times. The chain links TRBV15 to TRBJ2-5; 9 bases are shared with TRBD1. With V trimmed by 3 bases and J by 5 bases, 7 bases remained unmatched. Germline lookup yields CDR1 LNHNV and CDR2 YYDKDF (reference sequence). There are 15 residues in the CDR3. The CDR3 sequence: CATSRATGGWETQYF. In DNA, the CDR3 is TGTGCCACCAGCAGGGCGACAGGGGGATGGGAGACCCAGTACTTC.

This clonotype came up once. V and J are TRBV6-5 and TRBJ1-2, with D hard to call. Germline V lookup: CDR1 MNHEY, CDR2 SVGAGI. The CDR3 sequence is 14 residues long. V was clipped by 2 bases and J by 8 bases, with 15 bases between them. CDR3 coding DNA: TGTGCCAGCAGTTACGGCATGGAAATAGAGGGCTACACCTTC. It encodes CASSYGMEIEGYTF.

This clonotype was seen a handful of times. V is TRBV6-5 and J is TRBJ2-2, with a weak D call TRBD1 (5 bases). This CDR3 spans 14 amino acids. Germline-derived CDR1 and CDR2 are MNHEY and SVGAGI. The germline V and J ends were trimmed by 2 bases and 5 bases, with 9 bases remaining between them. The CDR3 DNA reads TGTGCCAGCAGTTACGCACAGGCAACCGGGGAGCTGTTTTTT. It translates to CASSYAQATGELFF.

This clonotype has more than one count but fewer than ten. The chain combines TRBV27 with TRBJ2-1; 11 bases line up with TRBD2. The trim removed 2 bases at V and 15 bases at J, leaving 9 bases unmatched. Germline CDR1 reads MNHEY; CDR2 reads SMNVEV (reference sequence). The CDR3 consists of 14 residues. As DNA, the CDR3 is TGTGCCAGCAGTTTAGTGACTAGCGGGAACCGCTTGTTCTTC. Its translation: CASSLVTSGNRLFF.

The sample holds one count of this clonotype. This chain connects TRBV25-1 to TRBJ2-3; perhaps TRBD2 as D (5 bases). The CDR3 loop spans 12 amino acids. With 1 base removed from V and 14 bases from J, the gap between germline ends came to 13 bases. The germline CDR1 and CDR2 sequences are MGHDK and SYGVNS. This CDR3 reads CASSELGRRPYF. The CDR3 DNA sequence: TGTGCCAGCAGTGAATTAGGCAGGAGGCCGTATTTT. The complete variable domain, with remaining parts taken from reference TRBV25-1 and TRBJ2-3, reads EADIYQTPRYLVIGTGKKITLECSQTMGHDKMYWYQQDPGMELHLIHYSYGVNSTEKGDLSSESTVSRIRTEHFPLTLESARPSHTSQYLCASSELGRRPYFGPGTRLTVL.

The rearrangement links TRBV10-3 to TRBJ2-1; 10 positions agree with TRBD2. This CDR3 spans 14 amino acids. Trimming at V came to 7 bases and at J to 8 bases, leaving 8 bases not matched to a gene. The germline V gene encodes CDR1 ENHRY and CDR2 SYGVKD. CDR3 sequence (DNA): TGTGCCATCACCGCTAGCGGGAGAAGTGATGAGCAGTTCTTC. Translated: CAITASGRSDEQFF.

The chain uses TRBV5-4 and TRBJ2-3; 10 bases are shared with TRBD2. CDR3 size: 15 residues. Per the germline V gene, CDR1 is SGHNT and CDR2 is YYREEE (reference sequence). V shed 3 bases, J shed 5 bases, and the junction held 6 bases outside the gene matches. The CDR3 spells CASSSQSGREDTQYF. CDR3 DNA sequence: TGTGCCAGCAGCTCCCAAAGCGGGAGGGAAGATACGCAGTATTTT.

This clonotype was counted only a few times. This chain joins TRBV7-9 and TRBJ1-5; D may be TRBD1 (6 bases). The V end lost 5 bases, the J end lost 5 bases, and 13 bases lay between the germline ends. Germline CDR1 SEHNR, CDR2 FQNEAQ (reference sequence). The CDR3 has 14 amino acids. CDR3 nucleotide sequence: TGTGCCAGCAGCCCTGGCGGGGGCCATCAGCCCCAGCATTTT. Protein product: CASSPGGGHQPQHF.

The V and J genes are TRBV10-3 and TRBJ2-3; either TRBD1 or TRBD2 may fit D (5 bases each). V lost 6 bases to trimming and J lost 5 bases, with 9 bases between them. CDR1 ENHRY and CDR2 SYGVKD come from the germline V gene. The CDR3 contains 12 residues. As DNA, the CDR3 is TGTGCCATCAGGGGACCCGGAGATACGCAGTATTTT. Translating it yields CAIRGPGDTQYF.

This clonotype was recorded a few times. This chain connects TRBV7-8 to TRBJ1-5; D unclear. Per the germline V gene, CDR1 is SGHVS and CDR2 is FQNEAQ. The CDR3 sequence is 15 residues long. Trimming shortened V by 3 bases and J by 0 bases, and 9 bases separated the two germline ends. In DNA form, the CDR3 reads TGTGCCAGCAGCTTGGGTGGATATAGCAATCAGCCCCAGCATTTT. Translating gives CASSLGGYSNQPQHF.

The chain uses TRBV27 and TRBJ2-1, with TRBD2 identical over 9 bases. V shed 4 bases and J 2 bases; nucleotides not matched to a gene: 6. Germline lookup yields CDR1 MNHEY and CDR2 SMNVEV (reference sequence). The CDR3 contains 16 residues. CDR3 coding DNA: TGTGCCAGCAGTTCCTCCCTAGCGGGAACCTACAATGAGCAGTTCTTC. The encoded protein is CASSSSLAGTYNEQFF.

J is TRBJ2-1 and V is TRBV19, with TRBD2 matching 12 bases. CDR1 and CDR2 from the germline V gene are LNHDA and SQIVND (reference sequence). The junction had 6 bases not matched to a gene; V was cut back by 5 bases and J by 4 bases. CDR3 length: 16 residues. The CDR3 loop reads CASSDPGTSGYNEQFF. In nucleotides, the CDR3 is TGTGCCAGTAGTGATCCAGGGACTAGCGGGTACAATGAGCAGTTCTTC.

V gene TRBV5-1 combines with J gene TRBJ2-3, with D unclear. The germline V and J ends were trimmed by 2 bases and 2 bases, with 9 bases remaining between them. CDR1 is SGHRS and CDR2 is YFSETQ in the germline V gene. The CDR3 is 14 residues long. CDR3 loop: CASSFGSHTDTQYF. Written as DNA, the CDR3 is TGCGCCAGCAGCTTTGGCAGCCACACAGATACGCAGTATTTT.

The chain uses TRBV7-8 and TRBJ2-1, with 8 nucleotides matching TRBD2. V dropped 8 bases and J dropped 2; count of bases not matched to a gene: 5. The germline V gene has CDR1 SGHVS and CDR2 FQNEAQ. The CDR3 sequence is 14 residues long. The CDR3 region has the DNA TGTGCCAGCGCCCCGGGACTAGCCTACAATGAGCAGTTCTTC. This encodes CASAPGLAYNEQFF.

The V and J genes are TRBV5-4 and TRBJ2-3; no clear D gene. Germline assignment: CDR1 SGHNT and CDR2 YYREEE (reference sequence). V was shortened by 5 bases and J by 0 bases, with 10 bases between the two germline ends. There are 14 residues in the CDR3. The CDR3 reads CASSSTGSTDTQYF. CDR3 in DNA: TGTGCCAGCAGTTCCACCGGGAGCACAGATACGCAGTATTTT. The variable domain in full, completed from reference TRBV5-4 and TRBJ2-3, reads ETGVTQSPTHLIKTRGQQVTLRCSSQSGHNTVSWYQQALGQGPQFIFQYYREEENGRGNFPPRFSGLQFPNYSSELNVNALELDDSALYLCASSSTGSTDTQYFGPGTRLTVL.

This chain joins TRBV5-6 and TRBJ1-6; D may be TRBD1 (6 bases). Germline V gene sequence: CDR1 SGHDT, CDR2 YYEEEE. Trimming removed 5 bases at V and 3 bases at J, with 9 bases between. The CDR3 totals 14 residues. The CDR3, as DNA: TGTGCCAGCAGAGGGGGGCTCTATAATTCACCCCTCCACTTT. Translated, it gives CASRGGLYNSPLHF. The whole variable domain, filled in from reference TRBV5-6 and TRBJ1-6, reads DAGVTQSPTHLIKTRGQQVTLRCSPKSGHDTVSWYQQALGQGPQFIFQYYEEEERQRGNFPDRFSGHQFPNYSSELNVNALLLGDSALYLCASRGGLYNSPLHFGNGTRLTVT.

The chain employs TRBV5-1 and TRBJ1-3, with no clear D. Germline V gene sequence: CDR1 SGHRS, CDR2 YFSETQ. The CDR3 covers 15 residues. Trimming cost V 0 bases and J 1 base, with 8 bases left between them. CDR3 residues: CASSLEAASGNTIYF. The CDR3 coding sequence is TGCGCCAGCAGCTTGGAGGCAGCTTCTGGAAACACCATATATTTT.

This clonotype showed up just a few times. The chain couples TRBV12-3 or TRBV12-4 to TRBJ2-1, with TRBD2 matching over 12 bases. V gave up 5 bases and J gave up 7 bases; unmatched junction bases: 6. This CDR3 comprises 15 residues. The CDR3 reads CASSLSSGRANEQFF. The CDR3 DNA sequence: TGTGCCAGCAGTCTCTCTAGCGGGAGGGCGAATGAGCAGTTCTTC.

The rearrangement links TRBV20-1 to TRBJ1-3; no definite D call. Germline CDR1 DFQATT, CDR2 SNEGSKA (reference sequence). Trimming left V 6 bases short and J 4 bases short, with 16 bases between. The CDR3 extends over 14 amino acids. CDR3 nucleotides: TGCAGTGCAATGACTCCCCGGTCAGGAAACACCATATATTTT. Amino acid sequence: CSAMTPRSGNTIYF.

This chain joins TRBV6-2 or TRBV6-3 and TRBJ2-7, with D perhaps TRBD1 (6 bases). V was clipped by 6 bases and J by 1 base, with 16 bases between them. This CDR3 is built from 15 residues. CDR1 is MNHEY, CDR2 SVGEGT, per germline. The CDR3 nucleotides are TGTGCCAGCAGGAACACAGGGTTGGAGTCCTACGAGCAGTACTTC. Protein product: CASRNTGLESYEQYF.

This clonotype was detected a few times. The chain has TRBV12-3 or TRBV12-4 and TRBJ2-1; unclear D gene. V lost 6 bases and J lost 10, with 13 bases in between. The CDR3 extends over 12 amino acids. The CDR3 sequence: CASRYGVSEQFF. The CDR3 DNA reads TGTGCCAGCAGATACGGCGTGTCCGAGCAGTTCTTC.

To note about this clonotype: Sequence at one end of the junction differs from germline and may be a read error. This chain joins TRBV29-1 and TRBJ2-5; possibly TRBD2 for D (5 bases). Germline loops: CDR1 SQVTM, CDR2 ANQGSEA. The CDR3 spans 15 residues. This CDR3 reads CASSLSAGIQETQYF. The CDR3 DNA follows: TGTGCCAGCAGCTTGTCGGCCGGGATCCAAGAGACCCAGTACTTC. The full variable domain, in which reference TRBV29-1 and TRBJ2-5 provide the parts outside the CDR3, is SAVISQKPSRDICQRGTSLTIQCQVDSQVTMMFWYRQQPGQSLTLIATANQGSEATYESGFVIDKFPISRPNLTFSTLTVSNMSPEDSSIYLCASSLSAGIQETQYFGPGTRLLVL.

The J gene is TRBJ2-5, the V gene TRBV12-3 or TRBV12-4; D gene ambiguous. This CDR3 region has 13 residues. The V gene lost 2 bases and the J gene lost 5 bases, with 9 bases spanning the gap. DNA for the CDR3: TGTGCCAGCAGTTTAATCAGCTACGAGACCCAGTACTTC. Translation: CASSLISYETQYF.

The genes are TRBV7-2 and TRBJ2-2, with unresolved D. Germline V gives CDR1 SGHTA, CDR2 FQGNSA. Trimming pared 8 bases from V and 2 bases from J, leaving 6 bases between. This CDR3 has 12 amino acids. The CDR3 protein is CASLFNTGELFF. The CDR3 DNA is TGTGCCAGCCTATTCAACACCGGGGAGCTGTTTTTT. The variable domain in full, completed from reference TRBV7-2 and TRBJ2-2, reads GAGVSQSPSNKVTEKGKDVELRCDPISGHTALYWYRQSLGQGLEFLIYFQGNSAPDKSGLPSDRFSAERTGGSVSTLTIQRTQQEDSAVYLCASLFNTGELFFGEGSRLTVL.

This clonotype was seen more than once but under ten times. The V gene is TRBV7-2, the J gene TRBJ2-7; D not certain. The CDR3 has 16 residues. Per germline, CDR1 SGHTA and CDR2 FQGNSA. The V gene lost 5 bases and the J gene lost 7 bases, with 24 bases spanning the gap. The CDR3 reads CASSLRSSDPIREQYF. As DNA, the CDR3 is TGTGCCAGCAGCCTACGAAGCAGCGACCCGATTCGAGAGCAGTACTTC.

The chain links TRBV18 to TRBJ2-7; D remains unclear. Trimming removed 2 bases from V and 4 bases from J, with 15 bases in between. The CDR3 is 15 residues long. Germline loops: CDR1 KGHSH, CDR2 LQKENI. The CDR3 nucleotides read TGTGCCAGCTCACCAAACCGGGTATCAACGTACGAGCAGTACTTC. This gives the protein CASSPNRVSTYEQYF.

This chain joins TRBV19 and TRBJ2-7; D uncertain. Per the germline V gene, CDR1 is LNHDA and CDR2 is SQIVND (reference sequence). There are 13 residues in the CDR3. Trimming took 8 bases from V and 2 from J, leaving 13 bases between them. The CDR3 is CASSSNEAYEQYF. CDR3 coding DNA: TGTGCCAGTTCGTCCAACGAGGCCTACGAGCAGTACTTC.

The J gene is TRBJ2-7, the V gene TRBV6-5; 8 bases match TRBD1. Germline CDR1 reads MNHEY; CDR2 reads SVGAGI. This CDR3 comprises 11 residues. The V segment lost 5 bases and the J segment 10 bases; nucleotides outside the gene matches: 4. The CDR3 region is CASSQDREQYF. CDR3 bases: TGTGCCAGCAGTCAGGACAGGGAACAGTACTTC.

The genes are TRBV7-9 and TRBJ2-5; a weak D match, TRBD1 (6 bases). V shed 5 bases and J shed 3 bases, with 16 bases lying between them. The V gene's germline CDR1 is SEHNR and CDR2 FQNEAQ (reference sequence). This CDR3 is 15 amino acids long. Written as DNA, the CDR3 is TGTGCCAGCAGCGGGTCTGGTGCAGGGGAAGAGACCCAGTACTTC. Translation gives CASSGSGAGEETQYF.